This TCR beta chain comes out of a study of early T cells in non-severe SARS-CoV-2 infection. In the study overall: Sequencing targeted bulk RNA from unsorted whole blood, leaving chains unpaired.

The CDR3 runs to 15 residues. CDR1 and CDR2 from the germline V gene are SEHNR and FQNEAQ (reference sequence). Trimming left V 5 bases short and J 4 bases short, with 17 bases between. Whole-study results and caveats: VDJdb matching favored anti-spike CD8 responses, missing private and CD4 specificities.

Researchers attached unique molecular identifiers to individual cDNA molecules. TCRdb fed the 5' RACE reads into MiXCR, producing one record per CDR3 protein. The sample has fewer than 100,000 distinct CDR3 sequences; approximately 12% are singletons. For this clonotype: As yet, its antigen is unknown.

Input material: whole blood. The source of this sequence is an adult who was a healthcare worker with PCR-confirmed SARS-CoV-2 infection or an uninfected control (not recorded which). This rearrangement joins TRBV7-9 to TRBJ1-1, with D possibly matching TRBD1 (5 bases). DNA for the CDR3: TGTGCCAGCAGCCTCCCCTTGGGGGTTGGCACTGAAGCTTTCTTT. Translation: CASSLPLGVGTEAFF.